Reported below is one T cell receptor (beta chain). As yet, its antigen is unknown. This PCR relied on a set of 60 Vbeta primers and 13 Jbeta primers. Repertoires were generated with immunoSEQ multiplex PCR, while TCRdb's copy carries only in-frame clones and drops some. This sample has over 150,000 clones, with 65% to 85% found just once. This record belongs to a study of cytomegalovirus exposure and HLA in healthy donors. General study findings and limits: Using a false discovery rate of 0.05, a later analysis showed that roughly 16,000 TCR beta sequences were associated with HLA alleles. In a later analysis, TCR beta V- and J-gene trimming showed a link to a missense DCLRE1C variant.

In nominal health when sampled, donors likely had unrecorded immune exposures nonetheless. The CDR3 extends over 14 amino acids. Trimming stripped 4 bases from V and 2 bases from J, with 10 bases between. Germline CDR1 is LGHNA and CDR2 is YNFKEQ. The receptor was isolated from a man in his sixties in good health and CMV-seronegative. This chain connects TRBV4-2 to TRBJ2-3; D unresolved. The sample taken for sequencing was PBMCs. The CDR3 sequence: CASSPLSPTDTQYF. CDR3 bases: TGTGCCAGCAGCCCCCTTTCCCCCACAGATACGCAGTATTTT.